This T cell receptor (beta chain) was sequenced during a study of CD8 T cells in ankylosing spondylitis. The length of the CDR3 is 16 residues. V lost 6 bases, J lost 8 bases, and 10 bases stayed unmatched. TCRdb independently ran MiXCR on the 5' RACE reads; one entry per CDR3 protein. This sample carries 150,000 to 200,000 distinct CDR3 sequences, under 35% of them seen once, and the ten largest clones take about 6%. This clonotype was found many times. Its target is not known. Notes on the study in general: Some motif variants were previously reported in reactive arthritis synovial fluid and blood. Apparently characteristic of ankylosing spondylitis blood was a TCR beta motif (about eight highly homologous variants). Within peripheral blood, clones linked to disease were CD8+ and relatively rare. Matched ankylosing spondylitis synovial fluid reportedly showed significant enrichment of disease-linked clones.

The source material was synovial fluid, either unsorted or a sorted T cell fraction (not recorded which). This receptor was taken from a male donor with ankylosing spondylitis. This chain joins TRBV12-3 or TRBV12-4 and TRBJ2-1; the match to TRBD2 covers 13 bases. The CDR3 spells CASSLRTSGSWYEQFF. In DNA form, the CDR3 reads TGTGCCAGCAGCCTTCGGACTAGCGGGAGCTGGTATGAGCAGTTCTTC.